One and the same sample provided the 8 T cell receptor beta chains below, sequenced in a study of shared clonotypes between healthy human individuals. Assay used: immunoSEQ multiplex PCR; TCRdb lists only in-frame clones, some missing. The sample lists hundreds of thousands of clones; 60% to 75% were seen once. Sequenced: memory CD4+ T cells sorted from blood. Subset here: CD45RA-negative fraction. The receptors derive from a woman aged 25 to 45 in good health.

J is TRBJ2-7 and V is TRBV2, with unresolved D. V lost 6 bases and J lost 7, with 22 bases in between. CDR3 length equals 15 residues. Per the germline V gene, CDR1 is SNHLY and CDR2 is FYNNEI. The CDR3 is CASSDAFRSYEEQYF. In DNA, the CDR3 is TGTGCCAGCAGCGACGCGTTTAGGAGTTATGAGGAGCAGTACTTC.

This clone was detected a few times. This sequence joins TRBV25-1 and TRBJ1-5; D might be TRBD1 (5 bases). The germline V gene encodes CDR1 MGHDK and CDR2 SYGVNS. Trimming shortened V by 2 bases and J by 0 bases, and 5 bases separated the two germline ends. This CDR3 region has 14 residues. The DNA for the CDR3 is TGTGCCAGCAGTGAAGGGGGTAGCAATCAGCCCCAGCATTTT. Protein: CASSEGGSNQPQHF.

This clone was found a few times. V and J are TRBV30 and TRBJ1-4; D call uncertain. Germline CDR1 and CDR2: GTSNPN and SVGIG (reference sequence). V dropped 8 bases and J dropped 5 bases, with 9 bases sitting between them. The CDR3 totals 11 residues. The DNA for the CDR3 is TGTGCCGGGAATACCAATGAAAAACTGTTTTTT. Protein sequence: CAGNTNEKLFF.

The chain carries TRBV6-1 and TRBJ1-2; D might be TRBD1 (5 bases). The V gene's germline CDR1 is MNHNS and CDR2 SASEGT. Trimming left V 8 bases short and J 5 bases short, with 15 bases between. The CDR3 is 13 amino acids. CDR3 sequence reads: CASQNRGSYGYTF. In DNA, the CDR3 is TGTGCCAGCCAGAATAGGGGCAGTTATGGCTACACCTTC.

V and J are TRBV5-1 and TRBJ2-3; TRBD2 matches at 11 bases. J gave up 2 bases and V 0 bases, and 5 bases lay outside the gene matches. Germline loops: CDR1 SGHRS, CDR2 YFSETQ. The CDR3 sequence is 17 residues long. CDR3 amino acids: CASSLGGTSGNTDTQYF. CDR3 coding DNA: TGCGCCAGCAGCTTGGGGGGGACTAGCGGAAACACAGATACGCAGTATTTT.

This clone was seen many times. The same CDR3 also results from other DNA sequences found in this sample. The rearrangement joins TRBV30 to TRBJ1-2; D ambiguous. Germline assignment: CDR1 GTSNPN and CDR2 SVGIG (reference sequence). Trimming took off 0 bases at V and 8 bases at J, with 13 bases between the two ends. The CDR3 totals 13 residues. The CDR3 sequence: CAWSVGVGRGYTF. Here the CDR3 DNA reads TGTGCCTGGAGTGTCGGAGTGGGTAGGGGCTACACCTTC.

In its sample, this clone was seen a few times. The chain uses TRBV19 and TRBJ2-1; D gene uncertain. With 3 bases removed from V and 9 bases from J, the gap between germline ends came to 15 bases. From germline, CDR1 is LNHDA and CDR2 SQIVND (reference sequence). The CDR3 has 14 amino acids. CDR3 region: CASSIPQQPGEQFF. The CDR3 DNA sequence: TGTGCCAGTAGTATTCCCCAGCAGCCTGGTGAGCAGTTCTTC.

The rearrangement links TRBV29-1 to TRBJ1-1; no firm D call. The CDR3 covers 13 residues. The germline gives CDR1 SQVTM, CDR2 ANQGSEA. Trimming took 5 bases from V and 1 from J, leaving 11 bases between them. The CDR3 loop is CSVRANQNTEAFF. DNA of the CDR3: TGCAGCGTTCGGGCGAATCAGAACACTGAAGCTTTCTTT.